Listed below are T cell receptor beta chains from one sample, sequenced in a study of blood T cell repertoires in COVID-19. The data were produced by immunoSEQ multiplex PCR, yet TCRdb's version contains in-frame clones alone and is incomplete. The sample includes about 120,000 clones, around 89% seen only once; the top ten take about 18%. Sequences were obtained from peripheral blood. Source of these receptors: a human donor with acute or convalescent COVID-19. The donor label of this sample is uncertain. CDR3s include the opening cysteine and the closing phenylalanine or tryptophan. A D gene is named only where the DNA matches it firmly.

v_call: TRBV18
d_call: TRBD1
cdr3_aa: CASAEIVTGAGRTEAFF

v_call: TRBV7-6
d_call: .
cdr3_aa: CASSFLAGWGLTDTQYF

v_call: TRBV7-8
d_call: TRBD1
cdr3_aa: CASSSRLGQGENIQYF

v_call: TRBV6-1
d_call: TRBD1
cdr3_aa: CASSAQQGHGNQPQHF

v_call: TRBV28
d_call: .
cdr3_aa: CASSFPGLPSYNEQFF

v_call: TRBV16
d_call: .
cdr3_aa: CASSPQIGRGEKLFF

v_call: TRBV7-3
d_call: TRBD2
cdr3_aa: CASSYLAGADTQYF

v_call: TRBV4-3
d_call: TRBD1
cdr3_aa: CASRPGTGDFYGYTF

v_call: TRBV24-1
d_call: .
cdr3_aa: CATSDSVEMKETQYF

v_call: TRBV4-2
d_call: .
cdr3_aa: CASSQDWGRGADKNIQYF

v_call: TRBV5-1
d_call: .
cdr3_aa: CARHEEHRVHYEQYF

v_call: TRBV11-2
d_call: TRBD1
cdr3_aa: CASSLEGTVEAFF

v_call: TRBV28
d_call: TRBD1
cdr3_aa: CASSTTGAGRSGYTF

v_call: TRBV28
d_call: .
cdr3_aa: CASSQGQSREKLFF

v_call: TRBV3-1/TRBV3-2
d_call: .
cdr3_aa: CASSQMSPGEQYF

v_call: TRBV2
d_call: TRBD1
cdr3_aa: CASRKTGADTEAFF